This entry concerns a single T cell receptor (beta chain). Trimming at V came to 1 base and at J to 4 bases, leaving 5 bases not matched to a gene. The CDR3 consists of 16 residues. CDR1 and CDR2 from the germline V gene are LGHNA and YSLEER. Seattle participants joined during active infection and were tracked over time. This sample is drawn from a study of blood T cell repertoires in COVID-19. About the study: Some COVID-19 samples were acute and others convalescent; all came from the United States, Italy and Spain. PBMCs, B-cell-depleted T cells, or T cells were the source of the cDNA or gDNA that made up the material.

Authors' data handling: How many nucleated cells were present was estimated from reference gene primer amplification. Generated by immunoSEQ multiplex PCR, the TCRdb table keeps only in-frame clones and is missing some. V, J and clone size are those of that table, while D and trimming were read from the DNA. Here the sample spans about 110,000 clones, over 65% being singletons. This rearrangement joins TRBV4-3 to TRBJ2-3, with 10 positions matching TRBD2. Specimen: peripheral blood. The TCR was taken from a man older than 75 with COVID-19, enrolled during active disease. The CDR3, as DNA: TGCGCCAGCAGCCAAGTGGCTAGCGGGAGAGCAGATACGCAGTATTTT. It codes for CASSQVASGRADTQYF.